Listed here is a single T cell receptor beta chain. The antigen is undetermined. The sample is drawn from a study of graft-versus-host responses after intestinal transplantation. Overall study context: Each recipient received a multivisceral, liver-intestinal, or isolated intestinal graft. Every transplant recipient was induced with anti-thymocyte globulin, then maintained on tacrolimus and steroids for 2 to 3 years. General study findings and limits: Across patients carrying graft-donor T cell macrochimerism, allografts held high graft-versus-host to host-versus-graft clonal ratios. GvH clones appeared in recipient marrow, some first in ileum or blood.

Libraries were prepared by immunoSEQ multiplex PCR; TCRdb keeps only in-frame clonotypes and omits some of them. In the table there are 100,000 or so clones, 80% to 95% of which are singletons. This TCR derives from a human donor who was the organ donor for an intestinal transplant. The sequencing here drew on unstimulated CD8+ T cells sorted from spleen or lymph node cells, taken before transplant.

The DNA for the CDR3 is TGTGCCAGCAGCCCGGGGGGCTACACCTTC. Encoded protein: CASSPGGYTF. V gene TRBV7-9 combines with J gene TRBJ1-2, with D uncertain. V dropped 5 bases and J dropped 8 bases, with 6 bases sitting between them. This CDR3 has 10 residues. The germline gives CDR1 SEHNR, CDR2 FQNEAQ (reference sequence).